These T cell receptor beta chains were read from a single sample in a study of T cell responses to AZD1222 COVID-19 vaccine. The repertoire was sequenced with immunoSEQ multiplex PCR; TCRdb's copy has only in-frame clones and lacks some. The sample yields 150,000 or so clones, around 90% seen once. The input for sequencing was peripheral blood, taken on day 0 of AZD1222 vaccination. The receptors shown here come from an adult in good health. CDR3s include the opening cysteine and the closing phenylalanine or tryptophan. The order of the fields is clone size, J gene, D gene, V gene, CDR3 protein, CDR3 DNA. The D gene is left open where the match is weak. Clone size appears in some rows only: once, few, many, or a class for an expanded clone.

- TRBJ1-1 TRBD1 TRBV6-6 CASSDLTGGEAFF TGTGCCAGCAGCGATCTTACAGGGGGTGAAGCTTTCTTT
once TRBJ2-3 - TRBV12-3/TRBV12-4 CASSLGSDTQYF TGTGCCAGCAGTTTAGGTTCGGATACGCAGTATTTT
- TRBJ1-2 - TRBV4-2 CASSQQGTSRVLGGYTF TGTGCCAGCAGCCAGCAGGGGACCTCCAGGGTGTTGGGTGGCTACACCTTC
- TRBJ2-2 - TRBV7-2 CASGRFANTGELFF TGTGCCAGCGGCAGGTTCGCGAACACCGGGGAGCTGTTTTTT
- TRBJ2-5 - TRBV21-1 CASSKVGFPVSGVPPYETQYF TGTGCCAGCAGCAAAGTTGGGTTCCCGGTTTCGGGGGTACCCCCTTACGAGACCCAGTACTTC
- TRBJ2-1 TRBD1 TRBV3-1/TRBV3-2 CASSQEWGQGACEQFF TGTGCCAGCAGCCAAGAATGGGGACAGGGGGCTTGTGAGCAGTTCTTC
few TRBJ1-1 TRBD1 TRBV6-5 CASSQPGQGARPAFF TGTGCCAGCAGTCAACCGGGACAGGGAGCAAGGCCAGCTTTCTTT
few TRBJ1-1 - TRBV5-4 CASSPTRGLNTEAFF TGTGCCAGCAGCCCGACGAGGGGTCTGAACACTGAAGCTTTCTTT
- TRBJ1-5 - TRBV12-3/TRBV12-4 CASSSGGGPQHF TGTGCCAGCAGCTCCGGGGGGGGGCCCCAGCATTTT
- TRBJ2-6 - TRBV5-8 CASSLAFPSGANVLTF TGTGCCAGCAGCTTGGCCTTTCCCTCTGGGGCCAACGTCCTGACTTTC
- TRBJ1-2 - TRBV7-9 CASSSLRANYGYTF TGTGCCAGCAGCTCACTCAGAGCTAACTATGGCTACACCTTC
- TRBJ2-1 - TRBV7-8 CASSTIGSRNEQFF TGTGCCAGCAGCACAATCGGCAGTCGGAATGAGCAGTTCTTC
- TRBJ1-6 - TRBV7-2 CASSTRPLHF TGTGCCAGCAGCACCAGACCCCTCCACTTT
once TRBJ2-3 - TRBV7-9 CASSSVASTDTQYF TGTGCCAGCAGCTCGGTAGCCTCGACAGATACGCAGTATTTT
- TRBJ1-2 TRBD1 TRBV28 CASSGGQGRSNYGYTF TGTGCCAGCAGTGGGGGACAGGGTCGTTCTAACTATGGCTACACCTTC
- TRBJ1-1 - TRBV19 CASSWDFGNTEAFF TGTGCCAGTAGTTGGGACTTTGGGAACACTGAAGCTTTCTTT
- TRBJ1-5 - TRBV20-1 CSASWSSNQPQHF TGCAGTGCTAGTTGGAGTTCCAATCAGCCCCAGCATTTT
- TRBJ1-2 - TRBV3-1/TRBV3-2 CASSQDFKGGDGYTF TGTGCCAGCAGCCAAGATTTTAAGGGAGGGGACGGCTACACCTTC
- TRBJ1-1 TRBD1 TRBV4-3 CASSRDRNTEAFF TGCGCCAGCAGCCGGGACAGGAACACTGAAGCTTTCTTT
- TRBJ1-6 TRBD1 TRBV5-4 CASSLVQGYNSPLHF TGTGCCAGCAGCTTGGTACAGGGGTATAATTCACCCCTCCACTTT
- TRBJ2-1 - TRBV28 CASGRYNEQFF TGTGCGTCGGGCCGTTACAATGAGCAGTTCTTC
- TRBJ1-1 TRBD1 TRBV27 CASSIDRDAEAFF TGTGCCAGCAGTATTGACAGGGACGCTGAAGCTTTCTTT
- TRBJ2-4 - TRBV6-2/TRBV6-3 CASSSYDRAKNIQYF TGTGCCAGCAGTTCTTACGACAGGGCCAAAAACATTCAGTACTTC
- TRBJ1-3 - TRBV18 CASSLQNEWRDTIYF TGTGCCAGCTCACTCCAAAACGAATGGAGGGACACCATATATTTT
- TRBJ1-3 - TRBV19 CASSRTGSSGNTIYF TGTGCCAGTAGTAGAACAGGGAGCTCTGGAAACACCATATATTTT
few TRBJ1-6 TRBD1 TRBV2 CASTGTGGGLGSPLHF TGTGCCAGCACCGGGACAGGGGGCGGTCTGGGTTCACCCCTCCACTTT
- TRBJ1-1 - TRBV6-5 CASSYRDTLNTEAFF TGTGCCAGCAGTTACCGGGACACCCTGAACACTGAAGCTTTCTTT
once TRBJ2-3 - TRBV5-6 CASSSQSSTDTQYF TGTGCCAGCAGCTCTCAGAGTAGCACAGATACGCAGTATTTT
- TRBJ2-2 TRBD2 TRBV5-6 CASSVTSGGNTGELFF TGTGCCAGCAGCGTGACTAGCGGGGGGAACACCGGGGAGCTGTTTTTT
once TRBJ1-6 TRBD1 TRBV5-1 CASSLATGQNSPLHF TGCGCCAGCAGCTTGGCCACGGGACAGAATTCACCCCTCCACTTT
- TRBJ1-2 - TRBV7-2 CASSSGTQNGYTF TGTGCCAGCAGCTCTGGGACACAAAATGGCTACACCTTC
- TRBJ1-2 - TRBV5-1 CASSLRDSSGYTF TGCGCCAGCAGCTTGCGGGACTCGAGTGGCTACACCTTC
- TRBJ1-2 - TRBV5-1 CASSSWGHYGYTF TGCGCCAGCAGCTCTTGGGGGCACTATGGCTACACCTTC
- TRBJ1-4 - TRBV5-5 CASSQGPSINEKLFF TGTGCCAGCAGCCAAGGCCCGTCGATAAATGAAAAACTGTTTTTT
- TRBJ1-2 - TRBV12-3/TRBV12-4 CASSTTNGGYTF TGTGCCAGCAGTACCACCAACGGTGGCTACACCTTC
- TRBJ2-5 TRBD1 TRBV6-5 CASRTGTGLGETQYF TGTGCCAGCAGGACCGGGACAGGGCTGGGGGAGACCCAGTACTTC
- TRBJ2-3 - TRBV11-3 CASSISSTDTQYF TGTGCCAGCAGCATTTCTAGCACAGATACGCAGTATTTT
- TRBJ2-7 TRBD2 TRBV4-1 CASSQDPAGGSYEQYF TGCGCCAGCAGCCAAGATCCAGCGGGGGGGAGTTACGAGCAGTACTTC
once TRBJ1-2 TRBD1 TRBV19 CASSAGTDLYGYTF TGTGCCAGTAGTGCCGGGACAGACCTCTATGGCTACACCTTC
- TRBJ1-1 - TRBV6-2/TRBV6-3 CASSPQTGNTEAFF TGTGCCAGCAGTCCCCAGACAGGAAACACTGAAGCTTTCTTT
- TRBJ1-2 - TRBV9 CASSPTQGTPTYGYTF TGTGCCAGCAGCCCTACACAGGGAACTCCTACCTATGGCTACACCTTC
- TRBJ1-6 - TRBV19 CASSTGDSNSPLHF TGTGCCAGTAGTACAGGGGATAGTAATTCACCCCTCCACTTT
many TRBJ1-2 - TRBV2 CASSADGGGGSGYTF TGTGCCAGCAGTGCGGACGGTGGGGGCGGTTCTGGCTACACCTTC
- TRBJ1-2 - TRBV6-1 CASSEGLRGDGYTF TGTGCCAGCAGTGAAGGTCTGAGGGGTGATGGCTACACCTTC
- TRBJ2-6 - TRBV18 CASSPQGSGANVLTF TGTGCCAGCTCACCACAGGGTTCTGGGGCCAACGTCCTGACTTTC
- TRBJ2-7 - TRBV4-2 CASSQDSGSYEQYF TGTGCCAGCAGCCAAGATAGTGGTTCCTACGAGCAGTACTTC
- TRBJ2-3 - TRBV4-1 CASSLLAIGPTQYF TGCGCCAGCAGCTTACTAGCTATAGGGCCCACGCAGTATTTT
- TRBJ1-5 TRBD1 TRBV19 CASSGTDNQPQHF TGTGCCAGTAGTGGGACAGACAATCAGCCCCAGCATTTT
- TRBJ2-2 - TRBV12-3/TRBV12-4 CASSLVPGELFF TGTGCCAGCAGTTTAGTGCCCGGGGAGCTGTTTTTT
- TRBJ1-3 - TRBV18 CASSPSPGRTGNTIYF TGTGCCAGCTCACCCTCCCCAGGGAGAACGGGAAACACCATATATTTT